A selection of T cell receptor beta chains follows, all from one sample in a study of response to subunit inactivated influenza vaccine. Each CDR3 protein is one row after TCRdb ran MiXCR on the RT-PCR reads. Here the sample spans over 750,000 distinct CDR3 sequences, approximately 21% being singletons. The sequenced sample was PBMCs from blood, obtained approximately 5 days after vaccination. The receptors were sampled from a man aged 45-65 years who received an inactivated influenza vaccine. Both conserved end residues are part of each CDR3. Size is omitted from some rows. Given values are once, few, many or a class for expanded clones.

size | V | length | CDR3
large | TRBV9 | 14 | CASSSLGGINTIYF
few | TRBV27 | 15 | CASSPQRGGVYEQYF
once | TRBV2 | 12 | CASSGPSHEQFF
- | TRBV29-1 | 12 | CSVSRERETQYF
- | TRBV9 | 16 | CASSVTAGPTYNEQFF
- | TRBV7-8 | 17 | CASSGHRGPLNTGELFF
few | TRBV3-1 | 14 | CASSRGTGGNEQYF
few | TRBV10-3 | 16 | CAISDLTGPGANVLTF
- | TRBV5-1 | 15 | CASSLVGALGTEAFF
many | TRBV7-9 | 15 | CASSLDQGGSYEQYF
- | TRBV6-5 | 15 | CASSYGGHYTDTQYF
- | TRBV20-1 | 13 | CSARDLGTSGSKF
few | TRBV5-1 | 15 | CASSRESTVNYGYTF
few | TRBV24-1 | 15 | CATRRRDRSRWTGLF
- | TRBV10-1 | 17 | CASSRDKPLSGANVLTF
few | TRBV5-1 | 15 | CASSWKLAGGPEQFF
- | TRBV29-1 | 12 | CSVGGGAYEQYF
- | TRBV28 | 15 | CASSSPGLAGRMQYF
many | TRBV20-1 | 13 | CSAPRTGRTEQYF
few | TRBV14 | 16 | CASSQLTSGGTNEQFF
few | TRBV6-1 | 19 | CASRALGTSGPGTKNIQYF
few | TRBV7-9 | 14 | CASSPPRQGGRQFF